This passage covers 29 T cell receptor beta chains from one sample sequenced in a study of human thymus T cells. Libraries were prepared by immunoSEQ multiplex PCR; TCRdb keeps only in-frame clonotypes and omits some of them. The sample consists of 70,000 to 75,000 clones, 85% to 95% of them appearing once. The source of the thymus tissue was resections taken during corrective heart surgery. Sequencing was performed on thymus tissue. These receptors originate from a girl less than two years old with a congenital heart defect but otherwise immunologically healthy.

This chain links TRBV11-2 with TRBJ2-5; 15 nucleotides agree with TRBD2. From germline, CDR1 is SGHAT and CDR2 FQNNGV. Germline trimming cut 3 bases from V and 14 bases from J; bases unmatched to any gene: 13. The CDR3 extends over 16 amino acids. The CDR3 DNA sequence: TGTGCCAGCAGCTTGGGAGGACTAGCGGGAGGGCCGTTTGTCTACTTC. Translating it yields CASSLGGLAGGPFVYF.

The V call is TRBV5-8, the J call TRBJ2-4; tentatively, D is TRBD1 or TRBD2 (5 bases each). Trimming shortened V by 0 bases and J by 13 bases, and 14 bases separated the two germline ends. This CDR3 contains 13 residues. Germline V CDR1 and CDR2: SGHTS, YDEGEE. The CDR3 protein is CASSLDIRDGQYF. The CDR3 coding sequence is TGTGCCAGCAGCTTGGATATCCGGGACGGCCAGTACTTC.

CDR3: CASSQVPRTSGRAEGGELFF. The CDR3 DNA reads TGCGCCAGCAGCCAAGTCCCAAGGACTAGCGGGAGGGCCGAAGGCGGGGAGCTGTTTTTT. This chain uses TRBV4-1 with TRBJ2-2; 15 nucleotides agree with TRBD2. CDR1 is MGHRA, CDR2 YSYEKL, per germline. There are 20 residues in the CDR3. V lost 1 base to trimming and J lost 7 bases; unmatched junction nucleotides: 13.

The chain couples TRBV19 to TRBJ2-2, with 11 bases lining up with TRBD2. The CDR3 is made up of 18 amino acids. Unmatched junction bases numbered 4, after V lost 1 base and J lost 0 bases. The germline V gene has CDR1 LNHDA and CDR2 SQIVND (reference sequence). DNA for the CDR3: TGTGCCAGTAGTATAGCTAGCGGGAGGCCCGCGAACACCGGGGAGCTGTTTTTT. It yields the protein CASSIASGRPANTGELFF.

This clone was found once. DNA for the CDR3: TGTGCCAGCAGTTTAGGTACTAGCGGGAGGGCCCGGAACATTCAGTACTTC. Protein: CASSLGTSGRARNIQYF. This chain joins TRBV27 and TRBJ2-4, with 13 positions matching TRBD2. Germline assignment: CDR1 MNHEY and CDR2 SMNVEV (reference sequence). The CDR3 covers 17 residues. V dropped 2 bases and J dropped 7; count of bases not matched to a gene: 8.

This chain joins TRBV6-1 and TRBJ2-5, with D possibly TRBD2 on 5 matching bases. Germline V gene data show CDR1 as MNHNS and CDR2 as SASEGT. The CDR3 runs to 13 residues. V lost 5 bases to trimming and J lost 1 base, with 8 bases between them. CDR3 coding DNA: TGTGCCAGCAGTTCTAGCCTCCAAGAGACCCAGTACTTC. This codes for CASSSSLQETQYF.

This clone occurred once. The chain recombines TRBV25-1 with TRBJ2-3, with D perhaps TRBD1 (7 bases). The germline V gene has CDR1 MGHDK and CDR2 SYGVNS. V lost 2 bases, J lost 4 bases, and 22 bases lay in between. CDR3 length: 18 amino acids. CDR3 sequence (DNA): TGTGCCAGCAGTGAAAAAGGCCAGCCCAGGGGGGACCCAGATACGCAGTATTTT. This codes for CASSEKGQPRGDPDTQYF.

V usage is TRBV4-2 and J usage is TRBJ2-7; tentatively, D is TRBD2 (6 bases). Germline V CDR1 and CDR2: LGHNA, YNFKEQ. CDR3 length equals 18 residues. Between the trimmed V and J ends, which lost 4 bases and 8 bases, there was a span of 30 bases. The CDR3: CASSRPLRAGTGETKQYF. The CDR3 bases are TGTGCCAGCAGCCGACCTCTCCGAGCCGGGACTGGGGAGACCAAGCAGTACTTC.

This clone was seen once. The gene calls are TRBV28 and TRBJ2-6; 8 bases map to TRBD1. Trimming removed 4 bases from V and 0 bases from J; junction bases left unmatched: 5. The germline V gene has CDR1 MDHEN and CDR2 SYDVKM. The CDR3 extends over 17 amino acids. CDR3 sequence reads: CASSSGGLSSGANVLTF. The CDR3 DNA sequence: TGTGCCAGCAGTTCAGGGGGCTTAAGCTCTGGGGCCAACGTCCTGACTTTC. Looking up the rest from reference TRBV28 and TRBJ2-6 gives the full variable domain: DVKVTQSSRYLVKRTGEKVFLECVQDMDHENMFWYRQDPGLGLRLIYFSYDVKMKEKGDIPEGYSVSREKKERFSLILESASTNQTSMYLCASSSGGLSSGANVLTFGAGSRLTVL.

The chain has TRBV10-1 and TRBJ1-1, with 9 bases identical to TRBD1. CDR1 and CDR2 (germline): WNHNN, SYGVQD (reference sequence). V lost 0 bases and J lost 8; bases outside the gene matches: 4. The length of the CDR3 is 14 residues. The CDR3 sequence is CASSESDGTGEAFF. The CDR3 region has the DNA TGCGCCAGCAGTGAGTCGGACGGGACAGGGGAAGCTTTCTTT.

CDR3 coding DNA: TGTGCCAGCAGCTTACAAGCGGTGCCCACCTACGAGCAGTACTTC. It translates to CASSLQAVPTYEQYF. This chain links TRBV7-6 with TRBJ2-7, with TRBD2 as a possible D gene (5 bases). The CDR3 is made up of 15 amino acids. Germline lookup yields CDR1 SGHVS and CDR2 FNYEAQ. Trimming left V 2 bases short and J 2 bases short, with 13 bases between. The complete variable domain, with remaining parts taken from reference TRBV7-6 and TRBJ2-7, reads GAGVSQSPRYKVTKRGQDVALRCDPISGHVSLYWYRQALGQGPEFLTYFNYEAQQDKSGLPNDRFSAERPEGSISTLTIQRTEQRDSAMYRCASSLQAVPTYEQYFGPGTRLTVT.

The chain uses TRBV19 and TRBJ2-1, with D perhaps TRBD1 or TRBD2 (5 bases each). Per the germline V gene, CDR1 is LNHDA and CDR2 is SQIVND (reference sequence). The CDR3 has 15 amino acids. Trimming removed 6 bases from V and 6 bases from J, with 18 bases in between. The CDR3 nucleotides read TGTGCCAGTAGCCCACCGGGACCAAGCTCCAATGAGCAGTTCTTC. It encodes CASSPPGPSSNEQFF.

This chain connects TRBV28 to TRBJ2-7, with D perhaps TRBD1 or TRBD2 (5 bases each). Trimming removed 3 bases at V and 6 bases at J, with 12 bases between. The CDR3 loop spans 13 amino acids. In germline, CDR1 is MDHEN, CDR2 SYDVKM. CDR3 DNA: TGTGCCAGCAGTTTTTCGGGACCACGCGAGCAGTACTTC. Protein product: CASSFSGPREQYF.

The chain has TRBV27 and TRBJ2-2; maybe TRBD2 (5 bases). Trimming shortened V by 4 bases and J by 3 bases, and 6 bases separated the two germline ends. The germline CDR1 and CDR2 sequences are MNHEY and SMNVEV (reference sequence). The CDR3 covers 13 residues. CDR3 nucleotides: TGTGCCAGCAGTTCGAGGGACACCGGGGAGCTGTTTTTT. The encoded protein is CASSSRDTGELFF.

The V and J genes are TRBV5-6 and TRBJ2-2, with 7 nucleotides matching TRBD2. Germline lookup yields CDR1 SGHDT and CDR2 YYEEEE. CDR3 size: 15 residues. V gave up 4 bases and J gave up 8 bases; unmatched junction bases: 11. Here the CDR3 DNA reads TGTGCCAGCAGCCTCCGGGGCGGGGGAGGAGGGGAGCTGTTTTTT. Amino acid sequence: CASSLRGGGGGELFF.

The chain employs TRBV19 and TRBJ1-3, with 7 bases lining up with TRBD1. Germline CDR1 and CDR2: LNHDA and SQIVND (reference sequence). The CDR3 sequence is 15 residues long. V was clipped by 8 bases and J by 2 bases; unmatched bases: 9. CDR3 bases: TGTGCCAGTGTCGTCCCCGGGACAGCTGGAAACACCATATATTTT. This codes for CASVVPGTAGNTIYF.

V and J are TRBV15 and TRBJ2-2; D not certain. Trimming took off 4 bases at V and 4 bases at J, with 7 bases between the two ends. CDR1 and CDR2 from the germline V gene are LNHNV and YYDKDF (reference sequence). There are 13 residues in the CDR3. CDR3 sequence (DNA): TGTGCCACCAGCAAGGGCGTCACCGGGGAGCTGTTTTTT. Protein product: CATSKGVTGELFF. The variable domain in full, with the rest retrieved from reference TRBV15 and TRBJ2-2, is DAMVIQNPRYQVTQFGKPVTLSCSQTLNHNVMYWYQQKSSQAPKLLFHYYDKDFNNEADTPDNFQSRRPNTSFCFLDIRSPGLGDTAMYLCATSKGVTGELFFGEGSRLTVL.

The rearrangement joins TRBV10-3 to TRBJ2-7; 10 nucleotides line up with TRBD1. The CDR3 is 15 residues long. Germline V CDR1 and CDR2: ENHRY, SYGVKD. V lost 3 bases, J lost 3 bases, and 5 bases stayed unmatched. This chain's CDR3 is CAISDWTGGIYEQYF. The CDR3 DNA sequence: TGTGCCATCAGTGATTGGACAGGGGGGATCTACGAGCAGTACTTC.

The chain joins TRBV30 to TRBJ1-2; the match to TRBD1 covers 7 bases. Germline V gene data show CDR1 as GTSNPN and CDR2 as SVGIG (reference sequence). The CDR3 is 14 amino acids. Trimming removed 5 bases from V and 5 bases from J; junction bases left unmatched: 11. Here the CDR3 DNA reads TGTGCCTGGCCAGGGGGGGGCGCCCAGTATGGCTACACCTTC. Protein product: CAWPGGGAQYGYTF.

V gene TRBV5-1 combines with J gene TRBJ2-2; 8 nucleotides align to TRBD2. Trimming took 3 bases from V and 3 from J; bases not matched to a gene: 10. The CDR3 is made up of 17 amino acids. Germline CDR1 SGHRS, CDR2 YFSETQ. In DNA form, the CDR3 reads TGCGCCAGCAGCTCACCCCCCGGGCGGGAGGACACCGGGGAGCTGTTTTTT. Its protein product is CASSSPPGREDTGELFF.

This chain connects TRBV6-6 to TRBJ2-7; 8 bases are shared with TRBD2. CDR1 MNHNY and CDR2 SVGAGI come from the germline V gene (reference sequence). The CDR3 consists of 15 residues. Losses at the gene ends were 6 bases for V and 5 bases for J; bases not matched to a gene: 12. The CDR3 region has the DNA TGTGCCAGCAGACACCGTCCGGAGCGGGAGCACGAGCAGTACTTC. Translating it yields CASRHRPEREHEQYF.

J is TRBJ2-5 and V is TRBV6-8; TRBD1 aligns across 9 bases. The better agreement between TRBJ2-7 and the DNA end casts doubt on the J call. The germline CDR1 and CDR2 sequences are MNHGY and SAAAGT. The CDR3 has 17 residues. CDR3 region: CARQMGTGKKGSYEQYF. CDR3 bases: TGTGCCAGGCAGATGGGGACAGGGAAGAAGGGGTCCTACGAGCAGTACTTC.

V is TRBV5-8 and J is TRBJ2-7; 12 positions agree with TRBD2. Germline trimming cut 6 bases from V and 2 bases from J; bases unmatched to any gene: 15. Germline CDR1 and CDR2: SGHTS and YDEGEE. CDR3 length: 18 amino acids. The CDR3 here is CASTPRTSGTHSPYEQYF. For the CDR3, the DNA is TGTGCCAGCACCCCCCGGACTAGCGGGACTCACTCCCCCTACGAGCAGTACTTC.

The rearrangement links TRBV11-3 to TRBJ1-1, with unresolved D. V was pared by 5 bases and J by 6 bases, with 13 bases between. The V gene's germline CDR1 is SGHNT and CDR2 YENEEA. The length of the CDR3 is 13 residues. The CDR3 region is CASSPYSGSEAFF. CDR3 DNA sequence: TGTGCCAGCAGCCCTTATTCCGGTTCTGAAGCTTTCTTT.

The count of this clone is one. This chain connects TRBV7-8 to TRBJ2-5; 10 bases match TRBD2. The junction had 13 bases not matched to a gene; V was cut back by 6 bases and J by 0 bases. Germline CDR1 SGHVS, CDR2 FQNEAQ. This CDR3 is 18 amino acids long. Here the CDR3 DNA reads TGTGCCAGCAGACTTCCCCGGAGGCTAGCGGGGGACCAAGAGACCCAGTACTTC. Encoded protein: CASRLPRRLAGDQETQYF.

The CDR3 DNA sequence: TGTGCCAGCAGTGAAATCAAGGGAAGGGTCTCTGGAAACACCATATATTTT. It is translated as CASSEIKGRVSGNTIYF. The chain joins TRBV2 to TRBJ1-3; no definite D call. This CDR3 spans 17 amino acids. Between the trimmed V and J ends, which lost 2 bases and 0 bases, there was a span of 14 bases. CDR1 is SNHLY, CDR2 FYNNEI, per germline.

The chain couples TRBV30 to TRBJ1-2; TRBD1 agrees at 7 bases. Trimming removed 5 bases from V and 0 bases from J; junction bases left unmatched: 9. From germline, CDR1 is GTSNPN and CDR2 SVGIG (reference sequence). The CDR3 sequence is 15 residues long. Written as DNA, the CDR3 is TGTGCCTGGGGGGGACAGAGACTAGCTAACTATGGCTACACCTTC. Translation: CAWGGQRLANYGYTF.

The chain joins TRBV28 to TRBJ2-2; D assignment may be TRBD1 or TRBD2 (5 bases each). Looked up from germline, CDR1 is MDHEN and CDR2 is SYDVKM. Trimming pared 1 base from V and 4 bases from J, leaving 13 bases between. There are 16 residues in the CDR3. The CDR3 loop reads CASSLLGRAGTGELFF. CDR3 coding DNA: TGTGCCAGCAGTTTATTGGGCAGGGCGGGCACCGGGGAGCTGTTTTTT.

The chain couples TRBV14 to TRBJ2-5; tentative D call: TRBD1 (7 bases). Deletions cut 4 bases from V and 5 bases from J, with 17 bases between. The CDR3 runs to 15 residues. From germline, CDR1 is SGHDN and CDR2 FVKESK. DNA of the CDR3: TGTGCCAGCAGCCTCAGAGACAGGGCGGGGGAGACCCAGTACTTC. Residues: CASSLRDRAGETQYF.